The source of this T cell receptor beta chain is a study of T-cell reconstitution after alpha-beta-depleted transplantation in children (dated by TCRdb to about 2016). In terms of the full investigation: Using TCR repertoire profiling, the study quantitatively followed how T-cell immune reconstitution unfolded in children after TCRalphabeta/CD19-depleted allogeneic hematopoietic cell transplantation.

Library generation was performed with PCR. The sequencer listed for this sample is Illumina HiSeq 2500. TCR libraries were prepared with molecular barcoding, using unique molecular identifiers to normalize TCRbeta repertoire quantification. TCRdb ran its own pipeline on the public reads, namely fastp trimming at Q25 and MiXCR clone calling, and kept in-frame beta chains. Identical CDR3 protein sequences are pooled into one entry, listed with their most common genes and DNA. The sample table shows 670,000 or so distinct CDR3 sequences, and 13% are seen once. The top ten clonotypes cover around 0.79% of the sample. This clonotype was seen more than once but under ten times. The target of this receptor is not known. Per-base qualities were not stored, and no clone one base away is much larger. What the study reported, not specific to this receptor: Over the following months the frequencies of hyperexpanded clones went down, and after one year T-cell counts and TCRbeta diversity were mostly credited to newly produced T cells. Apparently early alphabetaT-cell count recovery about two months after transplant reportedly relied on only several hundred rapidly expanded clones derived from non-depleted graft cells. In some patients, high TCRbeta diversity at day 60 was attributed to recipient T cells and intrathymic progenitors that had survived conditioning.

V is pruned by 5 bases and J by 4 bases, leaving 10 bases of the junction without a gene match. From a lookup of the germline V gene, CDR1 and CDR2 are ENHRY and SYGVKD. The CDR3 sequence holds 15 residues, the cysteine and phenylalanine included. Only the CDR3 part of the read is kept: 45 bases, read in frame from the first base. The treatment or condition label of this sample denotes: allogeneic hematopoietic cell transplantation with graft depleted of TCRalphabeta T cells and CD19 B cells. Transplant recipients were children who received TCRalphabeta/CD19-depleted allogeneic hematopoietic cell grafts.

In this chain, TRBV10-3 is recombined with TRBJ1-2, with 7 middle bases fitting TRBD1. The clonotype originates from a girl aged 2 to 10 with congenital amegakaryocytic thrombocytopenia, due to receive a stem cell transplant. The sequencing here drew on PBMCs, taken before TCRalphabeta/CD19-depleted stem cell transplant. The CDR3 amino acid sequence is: CAISPDATGAYGYTF. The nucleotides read TGTGCCATCAGTCCCGACGCAACAGGGGCCTATGGCTACACCTTC.